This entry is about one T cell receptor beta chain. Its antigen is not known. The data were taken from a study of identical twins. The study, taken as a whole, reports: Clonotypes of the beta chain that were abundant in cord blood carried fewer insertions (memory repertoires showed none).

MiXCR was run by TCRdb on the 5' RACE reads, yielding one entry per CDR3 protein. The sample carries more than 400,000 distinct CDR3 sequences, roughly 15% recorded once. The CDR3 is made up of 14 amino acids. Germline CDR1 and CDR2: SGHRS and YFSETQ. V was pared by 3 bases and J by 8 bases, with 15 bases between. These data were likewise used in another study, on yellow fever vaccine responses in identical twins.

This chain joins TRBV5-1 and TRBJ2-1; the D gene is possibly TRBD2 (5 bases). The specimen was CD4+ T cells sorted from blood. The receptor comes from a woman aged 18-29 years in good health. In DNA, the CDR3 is TGCGCCAGCAGCTCCCCCCCGGACTTTCATGAGCAGTTCTTC. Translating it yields CASSSPPDFHEQFF.